This TCR beta chain originates from a study of blood T cell repertoires in COVID-19. Across the study: Sites across the United States, Italy and Spain contributed samples from acute and convalescent COVID-19. The analysed material was cDNA or gDNA that came from T cells, B-cell-depleted T cells, or PBMCs.

This CDR3 region has 16 residues. The germline gives CDR1 ENHRY, CDR2 SYGVKD. The V segment lost 4 bases and the J segment 4 bases; nucleotides outside the gene matches: 6. Original handling: Amplification from reference gene primers served as the basis for estimated nucleated cell counts. Assay used: immunoSEQ multiplex PCR; TCRdb lists only in-frame clones, some missing. From that table come the V and J calls and clone size; the DNA was used to work out D and trimming. This repertoire shows around 160,000 clones, 84% found once; its top ten account for 35% to 40%. The specimen was peripheral blood. This sequence joins TRBV10-3 and TRBJ2-1, with 11 nucleotides matching TRBD2. The origin of this receptor is a human donor in a cohort sampled during active COVID-19. In DNA, the CDR3 is TGTGCCATCAGTGGTATAGCGGGGGGGAATTACAATGAGCAGTTCTTC. This sequence encodes CAISGIAGGNYNEQFF.